This paragraph reports one TCR beta chain. The specificity of this receptor is unknown. No base qualities exist here, and no much larger clone lies one base off it. These data originate in a study of blood T cell repertoires in COVID-19 (dated by TCRdb to 2020 to 2021). Background on the whole study: The collaborator samples originated in the United States, Italy and Spain and spanned the acute and convalescent phases of COVID-19. The prospective study material was composed of cDNA or gDNA derived from T cells, B-cell-depleted T cells, or PBMCs. A freely available public database, intended as a resource for researchers studying the immune response to SARS-CoV-2, is where the repertoires were released. Where available, HLA class I and class II types were obtained from metadata supplied by the sample provider rather than from assay-based typing. Sample metadata almost always included a de-identified subject ID, COVID-19 status, age in years and sex. Samples came from the ongoing ImmuneRACE study (first 160 participants) plus 1,254 subjects from 6 global collaborators. Subjects who had been exposed to COVID-19, were actively infected with it, or had recovered from it provided the deeply sampled blood TCRbeta repertoires that made up the dataset. General conclusions and limits of the study: How much clinical and demographic metadata was included differed by source and by participant, and the metadata was provided uncurated.

Spanning cysteine to phenylalanine, the CDR3 consists of 16 amino acids. Only the CDR3 part of the read is kept: 48 bases, read in frame from the first base. V is pared back by 5 bases and J by 3 bases, with 17 bases lying between the germline termini. Per the germline V gene (reference sequence), PRHDT is the CDR1 and FYEKMQ is the CDR2. The collaborating institutions used their own protocols to collect whole blood in K2EDTA tubes. For TCRbeta analysis, collaborators shipped samples as frozen whole blood, isolated PBMCs, or DNA extracted from either of those sample types. TCRbeta CDR3 regions were amplified from genomic DNA using the immunoSEQ Assay, a bias-controlled multiplex PCR. As for how the authors treated the data: The number of nucleated cells in each sample was estimated by amplification of reference gene primers within the assay. To quantify the absolute abundance of each unique TCRbeta CDR3 rearrangement, sequence reads were collapsed and filtered. For each sample, productive Simpson clonality was calculated by taking the square root of Simpson's diversity index across productive rearrangements. TCRdb took this table from immuneACCESS and kept in-frame rearrangements with V and J called. Such tables lack part of the clones; where checked against another copy, unresolved V genes explain under half of the gap, and the rest is unexplained. The DNA was the basis for D and trimming; V, J and clone size are from that table. For this sample there are about 270,000 clones; approximately 82% appear just once. Around 3.2% of the sample is taken by the ten largest.

The clonotype comes from a woman under 30 with acute or convalescent COVID-19. The chain is assembled from TRBV13 and TRBJ2-1, with a tentative D gene TRBD2 over 6 matching bases. Sequenced material: peripheral blood. Read as DNA, the sequence is TGTGCCAGCAGCCCTAGGGCGGGACGTCGCTACAATGAGCAGTTCTTC. Translated, this gives CASSPRAGRRYNEQFF.